This T cell receptor beta chain was captured in a study of beta chain features in type 1 diabetes. Germline lookup yields CDR1 MNHEY and CDR2 SMNVEV (reference sequence). Trimming cost V 4 bases and J 3 bases, with 13 bases left between them. CDR3 length equals 15 residues. The whole isolated RNA underwent reverse transcription, so sequencing captured expressed TCRB transcripts. The method was immunoSEQ multiplex PCR; TCRdb's version includes in-frame clones alone and lacks a portion of them. This repertoire shows around 290,000 clones, 7% to 9% found once; its top ten account for roughly 1%. This sequence was found in a woman aged 18-30 years in good health. The J gene is TRBJ1-3, the V gene TRBV27, with TRBD1 as a possible D gene (5 bases). Sequenced sample: central memory CD4+ T cells from blood. CDR3 loop: CASSSLGAGGNTIYF. DNA of the CDR3: TGTGCCAGCAGTTCCTTAGGGGCGGGTGGAAACACCATATATTTT.